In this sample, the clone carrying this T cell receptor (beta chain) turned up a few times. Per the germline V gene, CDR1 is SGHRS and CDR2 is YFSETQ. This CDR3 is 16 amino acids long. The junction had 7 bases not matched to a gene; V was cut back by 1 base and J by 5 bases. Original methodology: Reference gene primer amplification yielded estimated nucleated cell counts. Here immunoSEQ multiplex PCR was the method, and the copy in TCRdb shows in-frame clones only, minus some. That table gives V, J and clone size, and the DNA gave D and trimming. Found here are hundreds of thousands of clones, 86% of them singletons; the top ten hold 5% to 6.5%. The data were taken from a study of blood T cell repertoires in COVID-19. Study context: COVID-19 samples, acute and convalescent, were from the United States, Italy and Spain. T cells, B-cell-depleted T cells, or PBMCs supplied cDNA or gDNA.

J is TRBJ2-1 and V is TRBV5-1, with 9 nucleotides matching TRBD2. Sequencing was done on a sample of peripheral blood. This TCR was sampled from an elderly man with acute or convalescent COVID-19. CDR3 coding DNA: TGCGCCAGCAGCTTGTTGTCGACTAGCGGTCACAATGAGCAGTTCTTC. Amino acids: CASSLLSTSGHNEQFF.